This T cell receptor (beta chain) was sequenced in a study of T-cell reconstitution after alpha-beta-depleted transplantation in children. Molecular barcoding with unique molecular identifiers was used for the TCRbeta library. TCRdb used MiXCR to reprocess the PCR reads, holding one entry per CDR3 protein. The sample holds approximately 650,000 distinct CDR3 sequences; less than 15% are singletons and the top ten take about 0.77%. Trimming shortened V by 3 bases and J by 3 bases, and 15 bases separated the two germline ends. Germline-derived CDR1 and CDR2 are SGHVS and FQNEAQ. This CDR3 spans 16 amino acids.

The chain joins TRBV7-8 to TRBJ1-5; D is unresolved. The source of this sequence is a girl aged 2 to 9 with congenital amegakaryocytic thrombocytopenia, due to receive a stem cell transplant. Sequencing used PBMCs, obtained before TCRalphabeta/CD19-depleted stem cell transplant. CDR3 DNA: TGTGCCAGCAGCTTTAATGTCGTTGGCCTCAATCAGCCCCAGCATTTT. Amino acid sequence: CASSFNVVGLNQPQHF.